Sequencing of this T cell receptor (beta chain) was carried out in a study of T-cell memory formation after mild COVID-19. This clonotype was detected only once. One entry per CDR3 protein, called by TCRdb with MiXCR from the 5' RACE reads. The sample has some 320,000 distinct CDR3 sequences, around a sixth seen once. The material sequenced was PBMCs or a T cell subset sorted from them (not recorded which). The receptor's source is a man between 18 and 29 years old who had mild COVID-19 (a few samples of this study predate the infection). Cell type and time point are not known.

The chain's CDR3 is CASSVYGGRTDTQYF. The CDR3 nucleotides are TGTGCCAGCAGCGTATACGGGGGGAGGACAGATACGCAGTATTTT. The chain carries TRBV9 and TRBJ2-3; 7 bases align to TRBD2. The CDR3 sequence is 15 residues long. In germline, CDR1 is SGDLS, CDR2 YYNGEE. V was pared by 1 base and J by 3 bases, with 5 bases of the junction left unmatched.